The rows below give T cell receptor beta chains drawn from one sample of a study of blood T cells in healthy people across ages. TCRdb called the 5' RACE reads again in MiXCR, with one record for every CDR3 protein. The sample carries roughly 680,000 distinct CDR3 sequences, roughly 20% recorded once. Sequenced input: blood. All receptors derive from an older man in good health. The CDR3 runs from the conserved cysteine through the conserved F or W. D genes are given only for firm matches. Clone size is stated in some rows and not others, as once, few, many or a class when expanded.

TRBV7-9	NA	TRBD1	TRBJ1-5	CASSWTGAGDQPQHF	TGTGCCAGCAGCTGGACAGGGGCGGGCGATCAGCCCCAGCATTTT
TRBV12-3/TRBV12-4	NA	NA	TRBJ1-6	CASRAGQDSPLHF	TGTGCCAGCAGAGCAGGACAAGATTCACCCCTCCACTTT
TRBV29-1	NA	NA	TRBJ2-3	CSVDWRNTDTQYF	TGCAGCGTTGACTGGCGAAACACAGATACGCAGTATTTT
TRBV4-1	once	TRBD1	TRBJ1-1	CASNAPGQGTTEAFF	TGCGCCAGCAACGCCCCGGGACAGGGGACCACTGAAGCTTTCTTT
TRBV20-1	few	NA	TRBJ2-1	CSAREGGNEQFF	TGCAGTGCTAGAGAGGGGGGTAATGAGCAGTTCTTC
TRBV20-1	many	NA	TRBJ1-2	CSARDSRPTGYGYTF	TGCAGTGCTAGAGATTCGAGGCCCACAGGCTATGGCTACACCTTC
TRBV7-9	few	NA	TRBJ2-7	CASSLGSDFVNYEQYF	TGTGCCAGCAGCTTGGGTTCCGATTTTGTCAACTACGAGCAGTACTTC
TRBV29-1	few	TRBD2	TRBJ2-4	CSARSLAENIQYF	TGCAGCGCCCGCTCTCTAGCGGAAAACATTCAGTACTTC
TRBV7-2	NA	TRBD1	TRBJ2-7	CASSPQTGKGCEQYF	TGTGCCAGCAGCCCCCAGACAGGGAAAGGCTGCGAGCAGTACTTC
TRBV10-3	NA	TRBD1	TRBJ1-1	CATGQGGSANTEAFF	TGTGCCACGGGACAGGGGGGTAGCGCGAACACTGAAGCTTTCTTT
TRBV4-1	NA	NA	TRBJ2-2	CASSQDLGGTGELFF	TGCGCCAGCAGCCAAGATCTGGGCGGAACCGGGGAGCTGTTTTTT
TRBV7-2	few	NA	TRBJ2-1	CASKKGAGGSYNEQFF	TGTGCCAGCAAAAAGGGGGCGGGAGGCTCCTACAATGAGCAGTTCTTC
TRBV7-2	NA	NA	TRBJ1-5	CASSPRQAFQPQHF	TGTGCCAGCAGCCCTAGACAGGCCTTTCAGCCCCAGCATTTT
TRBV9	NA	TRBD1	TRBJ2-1	CASSVAPLTGVPNEQFF	TGTGCCAGCAGCGTCGCACCACTTACAGGGGTTCCGAATGAGCAGTTCTTC
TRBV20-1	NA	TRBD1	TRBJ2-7	CSAPNPGDRGTLEQYF	TGCAGTGCTCCAAACCCCGGGGACAGGGGGACCCTCGAGCAGTACTTC
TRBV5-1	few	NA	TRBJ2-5	CASRNLRGGETQYF	TGCGCCAGCCGCAACTTAAGGGGGGGAGAGACCCAGTACTTC
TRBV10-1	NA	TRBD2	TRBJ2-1	CASSAGTSQFF	TGCGCCAGCAGTGCGGGGACTAGCCAGTTCTTC
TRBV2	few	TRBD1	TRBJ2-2	CASSKDRVNTGELFF	TGTGCCAGCAGTAAAGACAGGGTGAACACCGGGGAGCTGTTTTTT
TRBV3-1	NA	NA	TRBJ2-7	CASSQGAGSYF	TGTGCCAGCAGCCAAGGGGCAGGGTCGTACTTC
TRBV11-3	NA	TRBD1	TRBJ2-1	CASSLVEGAQFF	TGTGCCAGCAGCTTAGTAGAGGGGGCTCAGTTCTTC
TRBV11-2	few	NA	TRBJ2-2	CASSTSTGELFF	TGTGCCAGCAGCACGTCCACCGGGGAGCTGTTTTTT
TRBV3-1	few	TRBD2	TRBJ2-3	CASTRGGLQDTQYF	TGTGCCAGCACCCGGGGGGGGCTTCAAGATACGCAGTATTTT
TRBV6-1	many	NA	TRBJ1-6	CASSGRSYNSPLHF	TGTGCCAGCAGCGGAAGGTCCTATAATTCACCCCTCCACTTT
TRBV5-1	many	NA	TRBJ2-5	CASSLGDKDGTQYF	TGCGCCAGCAGCTTGGGGGACAAGGATGGGACCCAGTACTTC
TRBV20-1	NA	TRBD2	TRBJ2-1	CSELVTSGRNEQFF	TGCAGTGAATTAGTGACTAGCGGGAGGAATGAGCAGTTCTTC
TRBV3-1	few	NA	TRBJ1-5	CASSQIGDQPQHF	TGTGCCAGCAGCCAAATCGGAGATCAGCCCCAGCATTTT
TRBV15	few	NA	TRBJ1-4	CATSRVLPGGATNEKLFF	TGTGCCACCAGCAGAGTACTTCCAGGTGGGGCGACTAATGAAAAACTGTTTTTT
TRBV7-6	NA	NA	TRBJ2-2	CASSSSSGGSRELFF	TGTGCCAGCAGCTCCTCCAGTGGAGGAAGTCGGGAGCTGTTTTTT
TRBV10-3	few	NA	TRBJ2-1	CATRAGVTNEQFF	TGTGCCACCCGGGCCGGAGTCACCAATGAGCAGTTCTTC
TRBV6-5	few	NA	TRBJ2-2	CASRQGSNTGELFF	TGTGCCAGCAGGCAGGGTTCGAACACCGGGGAGCTGTTTTTT
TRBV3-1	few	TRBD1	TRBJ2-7	CASSQTRDSPTQQYF	TGTGCCAGCAGCCAAACCCGGGACAGCCCTACGCAGCAGTACTTC
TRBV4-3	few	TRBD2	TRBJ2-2	CASSPSQTSGSRGGELFF	TGCGCCAGCAGCCCTAGCCAGACTAGCGGGAGTCGAGGCGGGGAGCTGTTTTTT
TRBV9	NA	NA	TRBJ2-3	CASSVAVTDTQYF	TGTGCCAGCAGCGTAGCTGTCACAGATACGCAGTATTTT
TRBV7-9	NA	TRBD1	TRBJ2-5	CASGDRVMETQYF	TGTGCCAGCGGGGACAGGGTGATGGAGACCCAGTACTTC
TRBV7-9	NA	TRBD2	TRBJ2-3	CASSSSGSGDTQCF	TGTGCCAGCAGCTCTAGCGGGAGTGGTGATACGCAGTGTTTT
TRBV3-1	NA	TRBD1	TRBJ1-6	CASSPPGGGHYNSPLHF	TGTGCCAGCAGCCCTCCAGGGGGCGGCCACTATAATTCACCCCTCCACTTT
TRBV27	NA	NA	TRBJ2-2	CASSFLSGAGAGELFF	TGTGCCAGCAGTTTTTTATCGGGGGCGGGCGCCGGGGAGCTGTTTTTT
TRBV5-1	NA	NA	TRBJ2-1	CASSLAGWVNEQFF	TGCGCCAGCAGCTTGGCCGGGTGGGTCAATGAGCAGTTCTTC
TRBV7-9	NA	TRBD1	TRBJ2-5	CASTTGGAETQYF	TGTGCCAGCACCACAGGGGGCGCGGAGACCCAGTACTTC
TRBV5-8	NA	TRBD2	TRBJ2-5	CASSPIPREVQETQYF	TGTGCCAGCAGCCCCATTCCGCGGGAGGTTCAAGAGACCCAGTACTTC
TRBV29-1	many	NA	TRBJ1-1	CSVVDTGNTEAFF	TGCAGCGTAGTGGACACCGGGAACACTGAAGCTTTCTTT
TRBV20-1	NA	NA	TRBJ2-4	CSARDWTVGDIQYF	TGCAGTGCTAGAGATTGGACAGTTGGGGACATTCAGTACTTC
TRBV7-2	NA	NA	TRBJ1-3	CASSLSYSSGNTIYF	TGTGCCAGCAGCTTGTCGTACAGCTCTGGAAACACCATATATTTT
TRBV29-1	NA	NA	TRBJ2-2	CSVRDLNTGELFF	TGCAGCGTCCGGGACTTGAACACCGGGGAGCTGTTTTTT
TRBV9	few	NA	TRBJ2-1	CASSVRDSAGDEQFF	TGTGCCAGCAGCGTCAGGGACTCGGCTGGGGATGAGCAGTTCTTC
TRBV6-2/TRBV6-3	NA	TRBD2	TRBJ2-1	CASRKSGTSGGGEQFF	TGTGCCAGCCGGAAAAGCGGGACGTCCGGGGGGGGAGAGCAGTTCTTC
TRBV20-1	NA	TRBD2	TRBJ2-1	CSVKGGSVNEQFF	TGCAGTGTTAAGGGCGGGAGCGTCAATGAGCAGTTCTTC
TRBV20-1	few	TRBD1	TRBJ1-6	CSAREGQGRSPLHF	TGCAGTGCTAGAGAGGGACAGGGCCGTTCACCCCTCCACTTT
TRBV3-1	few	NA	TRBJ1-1	CASSPRTARSITEAFF	TGTGCCAGCAGCCCCCGGACAGCCCGGAGCATCACTGAAGCTTTCTTT